The rows below give T cell receptor beta chains drawn from one sample of a study of T cell responses to AZD1222 COVID-19 vaccine. TCRdb's copy holds only in-frame clones and misses some; the assay was immunoSEQ multiplex PCR. The data contain around 160,000 clones, about 89% of them seen just once; the ten biggest clones take up 5.1%. This specimen consisted of peripheral blood, obtained on day 0 of AZD1222 vaccination. These receptors were taken from an adult in good health. The CDR3 runs from the conserved cysteine through the conserved F or W. Each record gives: J gene, D gene, V gene, clone size, CDR3 DNA, CDR3 protein. A D gene is named only where the DNA matches it firmly. Size is omitted from some rows. Given values are once, few, many or a class for expanded clones.

TRBJ1-5	-	TRBV3-1/TRBV3-2	-	TGTGCCAGCAGCCAAGCGCAGGGAGCTACCAATCAGCCCCAGCATTTT	CASSQAQGATNQPQHF
TRBJ1-4	-	TRBV28	-	TGTGCCAGCAGTTTAAGTCAAAAACTGTTTTTT	CASSLSQKLFF
TRBJ2-7	TRBD2	TRBV28	many	TGTGCCAGCAGTTTACTAGCGGGACTATACGAGCAGTACTTC	CASSLLAGLYEQYF
TRBJ2-7	-	TRBV7-2	-	TGTGCCAGCGTTTTTTCGATGGAGGGGTACGAGCAGTACTTC	CASVFSMEGYEQYF
TRBJ2-1	TRBD1	TRBV12-3/TRBV12-4	-	TGTGCCAGCAGTCCGGACAGGGGTCCTGAGCAGTTCTTC	CASSPDRGPEQFF
TRBJ1-2	TRBD1	TRBV7-2	-	TGTGCCAGCAGCTTAGGGGGGGCAGGGGGAAGCTATGGCTACACCTTC	CASSLGGAGGSYGYTF
TRBJ1-5	TRBD1	TRBV7-8	-	TGTGCCAGCAGCCCCGGGGACAGGGTAGTTCAGCCCCAGCATTTT	CASSPGDRVVQPQHF
TRBJ1-2	-	TRBV4-2	-	TGTGCCAGCAGCCAAGACGGGGTTGGTGGCTACACCTTC	CASSQDGVGGYTF
TRBJ1-3	-	TRBV9	-	TGTGCCAGCGGCCACCCCAGGGGCTCTGGAAACACCATATATTTT	CASGHPRGSGNTIYF
TRBJ1-2	-	TRBV6-2/TRBV6-3	-	TGTGCCAGCAGTAAGGGACCGGGTAGCTATGGCTACACCTTC	CASSKGPGSYGYTF
TRBJ2-1	TRBD2	TRBV27	-	TGTGCCAGCAGTTCGACTAGCGGGAGTTGGAATGAGCAGTTCTTC	CASSSTSGSWNEQFF
TRBJ1-1	TRBD1	TRBV6-2/TRBV6-3	once	TGTGCCAGCAGTCGACAGGGGGCGCTTTCTGAAGCTTTCTTT	CASSRQGALSEAFF
TRBJ2-7	TRBD1	TRBV11-2	-	TGTGCCAGCAGCCCGACATCCGGGACAGGGGGGATCGAGCAGTACTTC	CASSPTSGTGGIEQYF
TRBJ1-5	TRBD1	TRBV28	-	TGTGCCAGCAGCCCTTACAGGGGAGGTCGCAATCAGCCCCAGCATTTT	CASSPYRGGRNQPQHF
TRBJ2-1	TRBD1	TRBV5-1	-	TGCGCCAGCAGCTTGGCCGGCGGGACAGGGACCTACAATGAGCAGTTCTTC	CASSLAGGTGTYNEQFF
TRBJ2-1	-	TRBV30	-	TGTGCCTGGAGTCTAGTCGAGTTCTCCTACAATGAGCAGTTCTTC	CAWSLVEFSYNEQFF
TRBJ2-1	-	TRBV10-2	-	TGCGCCAGCAGTGGACTAGTACGGAGTGAGCAGTTCTTC	CASSGLVRSEQFF